The clone carrying this T cell receptor (beta chain) appeared once. No antigen is known for it. The entry originates in a study of T cell responses to AZD1222 COVID-19 vaccine. Whole-study findings and limits: Dominant CD4 TCR responses targeted spike regions 160-218 and 743-854.

Sequencing was performed with immunoSEQ multiplex PCR; in TCRdb, only in-frame clones are kept and a portion is missing. The table has fewer than 200,000 clones, about 86% seen once. This TCR came from an adult who received the AZD1222 COVID-19 vaccine. Here the sequenced sample was peripheral blood, taken 28 days after the second AZD1222 dose.

The CDR3 spells CASSDLGTVQYF. The CDR3 nucleotides are TGTGCCAGCAGCGACCTGGGGACAGTCCAGTACTTC. The chain is built from TRBV6-5 and TRBJ2-5, with 7 bases fitting TRBD1. CDR3 size: 12 residues. V was pared by 6 bases and J by 10 bases, with 8 bases of the junction left unmatched. CDR1 MNHEY and CDR2 SVGAGI come from the germline V gene.